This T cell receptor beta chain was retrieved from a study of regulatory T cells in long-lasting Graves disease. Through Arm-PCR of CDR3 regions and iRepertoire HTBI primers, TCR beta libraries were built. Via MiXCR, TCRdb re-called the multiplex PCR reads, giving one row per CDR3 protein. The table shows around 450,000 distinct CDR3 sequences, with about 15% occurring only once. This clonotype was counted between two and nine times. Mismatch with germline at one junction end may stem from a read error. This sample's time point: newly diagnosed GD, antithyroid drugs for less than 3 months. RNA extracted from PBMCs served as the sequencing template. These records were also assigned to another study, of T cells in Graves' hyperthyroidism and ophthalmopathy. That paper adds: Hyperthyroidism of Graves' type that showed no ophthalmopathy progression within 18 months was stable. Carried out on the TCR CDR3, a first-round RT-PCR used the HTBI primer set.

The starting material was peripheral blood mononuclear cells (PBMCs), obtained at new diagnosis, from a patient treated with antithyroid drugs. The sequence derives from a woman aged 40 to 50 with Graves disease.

The CDR3 region has the DNA TGTGCCAACAGCTTTAGAGACAGGGGGCGCATCTTAAGGGCCGGGGAGCTGTTTTTT. Protein product: CANSFRDRGRILRAGELFF. The chain links TRBV7-2 to TRBJ2-2, with 10 nucleotides matching TRBD1. Germline-derived CDR1 and CDR2 are SGHTA and FQGNSA. This CDR3 region has 19 residues. Full variable domain (outside the CDR3, taken from reference TRBV7-2 and TRBJ2-2): GAGVSQSPSNKVTEKGKDVELRCDPISGHTALYWYRQSLGQGLEFLIYFQGNSAPDKSGLPSDRFSAERTGGSVSTLTIQRTQQEDSAVYLCANSFRDRGRILRAGELFFGEGSRLTVL.